This T cell receptor beta chain derives from a study of T cell repertoires in cytomegalovirus infection. Background on the study: Recently identified HLA-C-restricted and well-studied HLA-B-restricted CMV epitopes were used.

This clonotype was detected many times. Its target is unknown. Via MiXCR, TCRdb re-called the reads, giving one row per CDR3 protein. Of under 850,000 distinct CDR3 sequences listed, 30% to 40% are singletons. Findings of the study overall: Across the ex vivo response, the dominant clonotypes were HLA-C-restricted CMV-specific TCR beta clonotypes.

Germline assignment: CDR1 SGHTA and CDR2 FQGNSA. The CDR3 runs 17 residues. Trimming cost V 1 base and J 11 bases, with 26 bases left between them. The rearrangement uses TRBV7-2 and TRBJ1-2; D unclear. The TCR originated in a human donor in good health (CMV status not recorded). Some clones in this sample may be carry-over from other donors' samples. Sample: cultured PBMCs, taken from culture after CMV antigen stimulation. CDR3 loop: CASSLGGRAPRAYGYTF. The CDR3 DNA reads TGTGCCAGCAGCTTAGGAGGTCGGGCACCGAGGGCTTACGGATACACCTTC. Full variable domain (missing parts from reference TRBV7-2 and TRBJ1-2): GAGVSQSPSNKVTEKGKDVELRCDPISGHTALYWYRQSLGQGLEFLIYFQGNSAPDKSGLPSDRFSAERTGGSVSTLTIQRTQQEDSAVYLCASSLGGRAPRAYGYTFGSGTRLTVV.